The 5 T cell receptor beta chains below all came from one sample that was sequenced in a study of OX40 agonist ivuxolimab in advanced cancers. The method was immunoSEQ multiplex PCR; TCRdb's version includes in-frame clones alone and lacks a portion of them. Here the sample spans tens of thousands of clones, approximately 88% being singletons. The sequences come from CD4+ or CD8+ T cells sorted from blood, collected in a trial of the OX40 agonist ivuxolimab. These receptors were collected from an adult with an advanced solid tumor such as melanoma, head and neck, liver or kidney cancer.

The gene calls are TRBV2 and TRBJ2-1; the match to TRBD2 covers 7 bases. The germline CDR1 and CDR2 sequences are SNHLY and FYNNEI. The CDR3 extends over 13 amino acids. J was trimmed by 9 bases and V by 8 bases; bases with no gene match: 10. CDR3 DNA: TGTGCCAGCTCGCAGACTAGCATGGGTGAGCAGTTCTTC. This translates into CASSQTSMGEQFF.

J is TRBJ2-7 and V is TRBV6-4, with TRBD1 matching 7 bases. There are 13 residues in the CDR3. CDR1 is MRHNA, CDR2 SNTAGT, per germline. V was clipped by 7 bases and J by 6 bases; unmatched bases: 9. CDR3 loop: CASNYWDSCEQYF. In nucleotides, the CDR3 is TGTGCCAGCAACTACTGGGACAGTTGCGAGCAGTACTTC.

The chain carries TRBV7-9 and TRBJ2-2; D not certain. This CDR3 comprises 16 residues. Trimming took 2 bases from V and 5 from J, leaving 15 bases between them. CDR1 is SEHNR, CDR2 FQNEAQ, per germline (reference sequence). DNA for the CDR3: TGTGCCAGCAGCTTACACAGCGTAGTCCGGACCGGGGAGCTGTTTTTT. Protein product: CASSLHSVVRTGELFF.

The CDR3 DNA follows: TGTGCCAGCAGTCGGACAGGGGGCTTTAACACTGAAGCTTTCTTT. Translation gives CASSRTGGFNTEAFF. V is TRBV7-3 and J is TRBJ1-1, with TRBD1 identical over 11 bases. Germline trimming cut 6 bases from V and 2 bases from J; bases unmatched to any gene: 5. The CDR3 runs to 15 residues. CDR1 is SGHTA and CDR2 is FQGTGA in the germline V gene.

In its sample, this clone was seen a few times. This rearrangement joins TRBV7-2 to TRBJ2-4; D is possibly TRBD2 (6 bases). CDR1 and CDR2 from the germline V gene are SGHTA and FQGNSA. CDR3 length: 14 amino acids. V lost 8 bases and J 6 bases, leaving 17 bases between the germline ends. As DNA, the CDR3 is TGTGCCAGCTCAAACGGTGGGAGGCCAAACATTCAGTACTTC. Translating it yields CASSNGGRPNIQYF.